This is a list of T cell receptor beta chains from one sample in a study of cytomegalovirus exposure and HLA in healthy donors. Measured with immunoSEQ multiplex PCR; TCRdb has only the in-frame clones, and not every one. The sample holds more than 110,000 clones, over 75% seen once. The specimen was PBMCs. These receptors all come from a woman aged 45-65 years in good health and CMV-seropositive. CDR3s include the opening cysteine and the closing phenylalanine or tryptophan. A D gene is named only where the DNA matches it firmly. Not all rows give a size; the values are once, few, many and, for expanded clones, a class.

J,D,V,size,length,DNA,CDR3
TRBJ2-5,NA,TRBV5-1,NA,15,TGCGCCAGCAGCTTGGGACAGGCTATCCAAGAGACCCAGTACTTC,CASSLGQAIQETQYF
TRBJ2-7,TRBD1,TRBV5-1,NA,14,TGCGCCAGCAGCTACCAGGGGGAATGGGACGAGCAGTACTTC,CASSYQGEWDEQYF
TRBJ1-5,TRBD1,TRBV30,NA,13,TGTGCCTGGTCTACAGGGGGAGGGCAGCCCCAGCATTTT,CAWSTGGGQPQHF
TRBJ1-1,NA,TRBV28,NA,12,TGTGCCACCGGGGGACGGGACACTGAAGCTTTCTTT,CATGGRDTEAFF
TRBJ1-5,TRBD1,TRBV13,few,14,TGTGCCAGCAGCTTTCAGGGGGGTAATCAGCCCCAGCATTTT,CASSFQGGNQPQHF
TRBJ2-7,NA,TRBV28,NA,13,TGTGCCAGCGAATGGAGGGTACTCTACGAGCAGTACTTC,CASEWRVLYEQYF
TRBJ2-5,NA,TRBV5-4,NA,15,TGTGCCAGCAGCCCCAGGTCAGTCAACCAAGAGACCCAGTACTTC,CASSPRSVNQETQYF
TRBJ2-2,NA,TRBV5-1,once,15,TGCGCCAGCAGCTTGGCTCAGGGGGGCACCGGGGAGCTGTTTTTT,CASSLAQGGTGELFF
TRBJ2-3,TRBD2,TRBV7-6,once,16,TGTGCCAGCAGCTTAGGGGAGGGTAGTTTCACAGATACGCAGTATTTT,CASSLGEGSFTDTQYF
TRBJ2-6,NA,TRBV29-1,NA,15,TGCAGCGTTGCCAGTTCTTACTCTGGGGCCAACGTCCTGACTTTC,CSVASSYSGANVLTF
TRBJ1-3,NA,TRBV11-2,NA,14,TGTGCCAGCAGCTTAGATAACGGGAGAAACACCATATATTTT,CASSLDNGRNTIYF
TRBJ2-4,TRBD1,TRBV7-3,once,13,TGTGCCAGCAGCGCGAGACAGGGAAACATTCAGTACTTC,CASSARQGNIQYF
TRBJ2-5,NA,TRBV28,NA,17,TGTGCCAGCAGCCCTCCCTTCGGCAGGGGGGCCCAAGAGACCCAGTACTTC,CASSPPFGRGAQETQYF
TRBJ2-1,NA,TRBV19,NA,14,TGTGCCAGTAGTAGCGGCAGCTCCTACAATGAGCAGTTCTTC,CASSSGSSYNEQFF
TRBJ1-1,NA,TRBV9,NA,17,TGTGCCAGCAGCGTAGCTTCGGGGGAGGGTGGGGACACTGAAGCTTTCTTT,CASSVASGEGGDTEAFF
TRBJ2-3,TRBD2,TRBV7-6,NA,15,TGTGCCAGCAGCCCTCTAGCGGGGGGACGGGGTACGCAGTATTTT,CASSPLAGGRGTQYF
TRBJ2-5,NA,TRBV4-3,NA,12,TGCGCCAGCAGCCAAACGAGGGAGACCCAGTACTTC,CASSQTRETQYF
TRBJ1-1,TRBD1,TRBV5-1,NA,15,TGCGCCAGCAGCCTAGGACAGGCGGACGTCACTGAAGCTTTCTTT,CASSLGQADVTEAFF
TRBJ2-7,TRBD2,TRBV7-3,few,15,TGTGCCGGCGGACTAGCGGGGGGGGGACCCTACGAGCAGTACTTC,CAGGLAGGGPYEQYF
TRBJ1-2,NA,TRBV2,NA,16,TGTGCCAGCAGTGAAGCGAGGAGGGGGGGGAGCTATGGCTACACCTTC,CASSEARRGGSYGYTF
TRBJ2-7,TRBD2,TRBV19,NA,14,TGTGCCAGTAGTATTGTGGCTAGCGGAGACGAGCAGTACTTC,CASSIVASGDEQYF
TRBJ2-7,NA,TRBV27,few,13,TGTGCCAGTAGAGGAGTCGTAACCTACGAGCAGTACTTC,CASRGVVTYEQYF
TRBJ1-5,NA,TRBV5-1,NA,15,TGCGCCAGCAGCTTGGGACAGTCGGCGAATCAGCCCCAGCATTTT,CASSLGQSANQPQHF
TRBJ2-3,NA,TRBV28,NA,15,TGTGCCAGCAGTGGAGGACGGGAGTACACAGATACGCAGTATTTT,CASSGGREYTDTQYF
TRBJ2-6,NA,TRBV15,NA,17,TGTGCCACCAGCAGAGATCCGGCGGCCTCTGGGGCCAACGTCCTGACTTTC,CATSRDPAASGANVLTF
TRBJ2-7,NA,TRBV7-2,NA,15,TGTGCCAGCAGCTTAGAGGGGACAACTCACTACGAGCAGTACTTC,CASSLEGTTHYEQYF
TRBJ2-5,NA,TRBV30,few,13,TGTGCCTGGAAACCGGGGGTAGGGGAGACCCAGTACTTC,CAWKPGVGETQYF
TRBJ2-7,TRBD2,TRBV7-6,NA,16,TGTGCCAGCAGCCCCCTAAGGACGGGGGGGCACAACGAGCAGTACTTC,CASSPLRTGGHNEQYF
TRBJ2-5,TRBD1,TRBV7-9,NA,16,TGTGCCAGCAGCTTAGTGGGGACAGCATACCAAGAGACCCAGTACTTC,CASSLVGTAYQETQYF
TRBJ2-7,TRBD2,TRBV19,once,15,TGTGCCAGTAGTATAGACGGGGGGGGCAGCTACGAGCAGTACTTC,CASSIDGGGSYEQYF
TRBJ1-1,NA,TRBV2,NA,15,TGTGCCAGCAGTCCACGACAGCAGATGAACACTGAAGCTTTCTTT,CASSPRQQMNTEAFF
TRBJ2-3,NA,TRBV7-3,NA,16,TGTGCCAGCAGCTTAGGCCGGGACAAAACCACAGATACGCAGTATTTT,CASSLGRDKTTDTQYF
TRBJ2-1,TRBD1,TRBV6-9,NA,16,TGTGCCAGCAGTTCCCCCCGCGAGACAGGGGAAGCTGAGCAGTTCTTC,CASSSPRETGEAEQFF
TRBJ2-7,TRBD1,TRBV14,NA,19,TGTGCCAGCAGCACAACCGGGACAGGGAACCTAAGGGCCCGCTACGAGCAGTACTTC,CASSTTGTGNLRARYEQYF
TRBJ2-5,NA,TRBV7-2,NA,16,TGTGCCAGCAGCTTAACTGCGGGGCGGCTCCAAGAGACCCAGTACTTC,CASSLTAGRLQETQYF
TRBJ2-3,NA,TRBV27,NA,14,TGTGCCAGCGGACTAGGGGGAGGGCCAGATACGCAGTATTTT,CASGLGGGPDTQYF
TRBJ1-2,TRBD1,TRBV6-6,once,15,TGTGCCAGCAGTCCCCTGGGACAGTTTAACTATGGCTACACCTTC,CASSPLGQFNYGYTF
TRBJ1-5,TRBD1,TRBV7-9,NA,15,TGTGCCAGCAGCATGACAGGGGCCGGAGATCAGCCCCAGCATTTT,CASSMTGAGDQPQHF
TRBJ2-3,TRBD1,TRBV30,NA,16,TGTGCCTGGAGTGTGGGACAGGGGGTAAAAGGAGATACGCAGTATTTT,CAWSVGQGVKGDTQYF
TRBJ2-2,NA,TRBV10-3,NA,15,TGTGCCATCAGACCTGCGGGGGCGGACACCGGGGAGCTGTTTTTT,CAIRPAGADTGELFF
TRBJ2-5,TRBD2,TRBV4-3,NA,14,TGCGCCAGCAGCCAAGCCCTAGCGGAGGAGACCCAGTACTTC,CASSQALAEETQYF
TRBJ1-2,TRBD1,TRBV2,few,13,TGTGCCAGCAACGACAGGGGGCGGGATGGCTACACCTTC,CASNDRGRDGYTF
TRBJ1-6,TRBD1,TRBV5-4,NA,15,TGTGCCAGCAAGACAACAGGGGTTTATAATTCACCCCTCCACTTT,CASKTTGVYNSPLHF
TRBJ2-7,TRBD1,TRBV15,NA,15,TGTGCCACCAGCAGAGGGGACAGGGCTCTCTACGAGCAGTACTTC,CATSRGDRALYEQYF
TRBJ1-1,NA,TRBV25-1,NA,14,TGTGCCAGCAGACCCCAGGGGCGTGACACTGAAGCTTTCTTT,CASRPQGRDTEAFF
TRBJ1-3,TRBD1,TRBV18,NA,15,TGTGCCAGCTCACAAGACAGGGGGAATGGAAACACCATATATTTT,CASSQDRGNGNTIYF
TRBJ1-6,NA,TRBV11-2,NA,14,TGTGCCAGCAGCTTCGGCAGGGATGATTCACCCCTCCACTTT,CASSFGRDDSPLHF
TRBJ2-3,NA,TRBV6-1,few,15,TGTGCCAGCACCCACCCGGCGGGGAGAACAGATACGCAGTATTTT,CASTHPAGRTDTQYF
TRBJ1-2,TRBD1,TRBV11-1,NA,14,TGTGCCAGCAGCCCACCGGGGACAGTCTATGGCTACACCTTC,CASSPPGTVYGYTF
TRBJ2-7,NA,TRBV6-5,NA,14,TGTGCCAGCAGTTACGACGGGGGATACTACGAGCAGTACTTC,CASSYDGGYYEQYF
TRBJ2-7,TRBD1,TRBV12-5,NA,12,TGTGCTAGTGGAGGACAGGGCTACGAGCAGTACTTC,CASGGQGYEQYF
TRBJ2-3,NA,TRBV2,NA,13,TGTGCCAGCGGGGCGGTAGGCATAGGATTGCAGTATTTT,CASGAVGIGLQYF
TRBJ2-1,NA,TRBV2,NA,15,TGTGCCAGCAGTGAGTTATCAGGGGCCTACAATGAGCAGTTCTTC,CASSELSGAYNEQFF
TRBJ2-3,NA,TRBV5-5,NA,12,TGTGCCAGCAGCTCAGGTCAGGATACGCAGTATTTT,CASSSGQDTQYF